This record looks at one T cell receptor (beta chain) sequence and its context. What antigen it recognizes has not been identified. No much larger clonotype is one base removed from it; base qualities were not supplied. The CDR3 numbers 13 residues from cysteine through phenylalanine. Of all the DNA, just the CDR3 is kept, 39 bases in frame from base 1. V is pared back by 3 bases and J by 2 bases, with 7 bases lying between the germline termini. CDR1 and CDR2 are drawn from the germline V gene: MDHEN, SYDVKM. Collaborating institutions collected whole blood in K2EDTA tubes following their own protocols. For TCRbeta analysis, collaborator samples were shipped as frozen whole blood, as isolated PBMCs, or as DNA extracted from either sample type. TCRbeta CDR3 regions were amplified from genomic DNA by means of the immunoSEQ Assay, a bias-controlled multiplex PCR. The original methods were these. Nucleated cell counts per sample were estimated from amplification of reference gene primers within the assay. To quantify the absolute abundance of each unique TCRbeta CDR3 rearrangement, sequence reads were collapsed and filtered. Productive Simpson clonality was computed per sample as the square root of Simpson's diversity index over productive rearrangements. The table was pulled from immuneACCESS by TCRdb, which kept in-frame rearrangements only. Such tables lose some clones; where checked, under half of the loss comes from unresolved V genes, and the rest has no known cause. From that table come the V and J calls and clone size; the DNA was used to work out D and trimming. Counted in this sample were 200,000 or so clones; approximately 84% of them appeared once. Of the sample, roughly 6.9% falls within the top ten clones.

This sample is drawn from a study of blood T cell repertoires in COVID-19 (dated by TCRdb to the early 2020s). At the level of the whole study: The collaborator samples originated in the United States, Italy and Spain and spanned the acute and convalescent phases of COVID-19. The material from the prospective study consisted of cDNA or gDNA derived from T cells, B-cell-depleted T cells, or PBMCs. Deeply sampled blood TCRbeta repertoires from subjects exposed to, actively infected with, or recovered from COVID-19 were included in the dataset. The repertoires were released in a freely available public database intended as a resource for research on the immune response to SARS-CoV-2. Samples were obtained from the ongoing ImmuneRACE study (first 160 participants) and from over 1,000 subjects provided by 6 global collaborators. Nearly every sample came with metadata listing a de-identified subject ID, COVID-19 status, age in years and sex. Where available, HLA class I and class II types were obtained from metadata supplied by the sample provider rather than from assay-based typing.

General findings and caveats noted by the study authors: The quantity of clinical and demographic metadata differed by source and by participant and was supplied without curation.

This sequence was found in a human donor with acute or convalescent COVID-19. The donor label of this sample is uncertain. The sequenced material came from peripheral blood. The rearranged segments are TRBV28 and TRBJ1-2; TRBD1 could be the D gene, as 5 bases match. The DNA reads TGTGCCAGCAGTTTGAACAGGAACTATGGCTACACCTTC. Its protein is CASSLNRNYGYTF.